What follows are 25 T cell receptor beta chains derived from one specimen sequenced in a study of cytomegalovirus exposure and HLA in healthy donors listed by TCRdb under 2017. Library preparation employed the immunoSEQ multiplex PCR assay. In its TCRdb copy, this immuneACCESS table keeps in-frame sequences only and misses some clones. Where compared with another copy, unresolved V genes explain less than half of these, and the others have no known cause. This sample comprises some 120,000 clones, approximately 89% of them detected only once. The top ten constitute approximately 1.1% of the sample. Sequenced material: PBMCs. Every receptor here comes from a young woman in good health and CMV-seronegative.

V is TRBV7-2 and J is TRBJ2-2; D is possibly TRBD2 (6 bases). This CDR3 has 15 amino acids. Germline V lookup: CDR1 SGHTA, CDR2 FQGNSA. V dropped 3 bases and J dropped 1 base, with 9 bases sitting between them. This CDR3 is CASSFGGGNTGELFF. CDR3 bases: TGTGCCAGCAGCTTTGGGGGAGGGAACACCGGGGAGCTGTTTTTT. Full variable domain (remainder filled in from reference TRBV7-2 and TRBJ2-2): GAGVSQSPSNKVTEKGKDVELRCDPISGHTALYWYRQSLGQGLEFLIYFQGNSAPDKSGLPSDRFSAERTGGSVSTLTIQRTQQEDSAVYLCASSFGGGNTGELFFGEGSRLTVL.

The rearrangement joins TRBV25-1 to TRBJ2-7; 8 nucleotides agree with TRBD2. V was clipped by 5 bases and J by 7 bases; unmatched bases: 10. Germline V gene lookup returns CDR1 MGHDK and CDR2 SYGVNS. The CDR3 spans 14 residues. This CDR3 is CASSPAGGLQEQYF. As DNA, the CDR3 is TGTGCCAGCAGTCCGGCGGGAGGCCTCCAGGAGCAGTACTTC.

The chain recombines TRBV25-1 with TRBJ2-7, with TRBD1 identical over 10 bases. Trimming cost V 1 base and J 2 bases; bases outside gene matches: 5. Germline V gene lookup returns CDR1 MGHDK and CDR2 SYGVNS. The CDR3 covers 16 residues. The CDR3 DNA reads as TGTGCCAGCAGTGAATTTAGGGGACAGGGGCCCTACGAGCAGTACTTC. It yields the protein CASSEFRGQGPYEQYF.

The J gene is TRBJ2-3, the V gene TRBV7-9, with a possible D match to TRBD1 (5 bases). This CDR3 comprises 14 residues. CDR1 SEHNR and CDR2 FQNEAQ come from the germline V gene (reference sequence). V was pared by 2 bases and J by 6 bases, with 12 bases between. The CDR3 sequence: CASSLQGSLDTQYF. CDR3 coding DNA: TGTGCCAGCAGCTTACAGGGTAGTCTCGATACGCAGTATTTT.

This chain uses TRBV7-8 with TRBJ1-5; D might be TRBD1 (5 bases). CDR1 is SGHVS and CDR2 is FQNEAQ in the germline V gene. Deletions cut 5 bases from V and 7 bases from J, with 12 bases between. This CDR3 region has 13 residues. The CDR3 sequence: CASSNRKGQPQHF. CDR3 DNA sequence: TGTGCCAGCAGCAACCGTAAGGGGCAGCCCCAGCATTTT.

This clone appeared a few times. The V call is TRBV7-9, the J call TRBJ1-2; 8 bases are a match to TRBD1. This CDR3 comprises 15 residues. From germline, CDR1 is SEHNR and CDR2 FQNEAQ (reference sequence). Trimming took 2 bases from V and 4 from J; bases not matched to a gene: 6. Here the CDR3 reads CASSLQGARGYGYTF. In DNA, the CDR3 is TGTGCCAGCAGCTTACAGGGGGCGCGGGGCTATGGCTACACCTTC.

This chain connects TRBV5-1 to TRBJ2-1, with 11 bases matching TRBD1. The CDR3 sequence is 17 residues long. Losses at the gene ends were 2 bases for V and 8 bases for J; bases not matched to a gene: 12. Germline V gives CDR1 SGHRS, CDR2 YFSETQ. This chain's CDR3 is CASSLNPSGTGGDEQFF. The CDR3 nucleotides are TGCGCCAGCAGCTTAAATCCTTCCGGGACAGGGGGTGATGAGCAGTTCTTC.

The J gene is TRBJ1-2, the V gene TRBV30; D is unresolved. V was shortened by 0 bases and J by 5 bases, with 10 bases between the two germline ends. The CDR3 is 13 residues long. Germline V gives CDR1 GTSNPN, CDR2 SVGIG (reference sequence). CDR3 nucleotide sequence: TGTGCCTGGAGTGTATCCGGAGGATATGGCTACACCTTC. Translation: CAWSVSGGYGYTF.

V and J are TRBV6-1 and TRBJ2-7, with D hard to call. The germline CDR1 and CDR2 sequences are MNHNS and SASEGT. This CDR3 has 13 amino acids. V lost 6 bases and J lost 0, with 9 bases in between. The CDR3 DNA is TGTGCCAGCAGACCCCAAGACTCCTACGAGCAGTACGTC. Amino acid sequence: CASRPQDSYEQYV.

To note about this clone: The sample contains more than one DNA sequence encoding this CDR3. The CDR3 DNA follows: TGTGCCAGTAGTATACAGGGGGGCCAGCCCCAGCATTTT. Translation gives CASSIQGGQPQHF. V is TRBV19 and J is TRBJ1-5; 7 positions match TRBD1. The germline CDR1 and CDR2 sequences are LNHDA and SQIVND (reference sequence). The CDR3 sequence is 13 residues long. Trimming took 2 bases from V and 7 from J; bases not matched to a gene: 2.

The chain employs TRBV19 and TRBJ2-3; 7 bases map to TRBD2. The CDR3 has 13 amino acids. V shed 6 bases, J shed 3 bases, and the junction held 3 bases outside the gene matches. CDR1 is LNHDA, CDR2 SQIVND, per germline (reference sequence). The CDR3 protein is CASRSGTTDTQYF. The DNA of the CDR3 is TGTGCCAGTAGAAGCGGGACTACAGATACGCAGTATTTT.

The chain links TRBV6-5 to TRBJ1-1; 7 nucleotides match TRBD1. Germline CDR1 reads MNHEY; CDR2 reads SVGAGI. Trimming took 5 bases from V and 5 from J; bases not matched to a gene: 8. The CDR3 contains 14 residues. CDR3 nucleotide sequence: TGTGCCAGCAGTCGGTCGACAGGGCGGACTGAAGCTTTCTTT. It is translated as CASSRSTGRTEAFF.

V is TRBV27 and J is TRBJ2-6; 8 bases map to TRBD2. Germline loops: CDR1 MNHEY, CDR2 SMNVEV (reference sequence). V lost 3 bases and J lost 2; bases outside the gene matches: 0. This CDR3 region has 15 residues. The CDR3 DNA follows: TGTGCCAGCAGTTTCGGGGGGGCTGGGGCCAACGTCCTGACTTTC. As protein: CASSFGGAGANVLTF.

This sequence joins TRBV7-8 and TRBJ1-3, with 7 bases fitting TRBD1. Germline CDR1 and CDR2: SGHVS and FQNEAQ. After removal of 5 bases from V and 2 bases from J, the junction contained 3 bases not matched to a gene. This CDR3 is built from 14 residues. CDR3 bases: TGTGCCAGCAGCAAACAGGGGCCTGGAAACACCATATATTTT. This codes for CASSKQGPGNTIYF.

A single count supports this clone. The chain joins TRBV7-2 to TRBJ2-7, with a tentative D call TRBD1 (5 bases). The germline V gene has CDR1 SGHTA and CDR2 FQGNSA. The CDR3 has 14 residues. V lost 3 bases and J lost 7, with 16 bases in between. DNA for the CDR3: TGTGCCAGCAGCTTTCAGGGCCCCCCTACGGAGCAGTACTTC. As protein: CASSFQGPPTEQYF.

Only one count was recorded for this clone. CDR3 region: CAWTTGSQETQYF. Here the CDR3 DNA reads TGTGCCTGGACGACAGGGTCCCAAGAGACCCAGTACTTC. The chain uses TRBV30 and TRBJ2-5; 7 bases are shared with TRBD1. Germline V gene lookup returns CDR1 GTSNPN and CDR2 SVGIG (reference sequence). The CDR3 covers 13 residues. Trimming cost V 4 bases and J 1 base; bases outside gene matches: 3.

The gene calls are TRBV7-9 and TRBJ2-7, with D maybe TRBD1 (5 bases). Trimming left V 5 bases short and J 0 bases short, with 20 bases between. The CDR3 is made up of 17 amino acids. Germline V gene lookup returns CDR1 SEHNR and CDR2 FQNEAQ (reference sequence). The CDR3 spells CASSQTGQGQSSYEQYV. The CDR3 region has the DNA TGTGCCAGCAGCCAAACTGGACAAGGGCAAAGCTCCTACGAGCAGTACGTC.

V gene TRBV28 combines with J gene TRBJ1-6, with D possibly TRBD1 on 5 matching bases. Germline V gene lookup returns CDR1 MDHEN and CDR2 SYDVKM. The CDR3 has 15 residues. Trimming took 5 bases from V and 9 from J, leaving 17 bases between them. CDR3 in amino acids: CASSPSGRESSPLHF. CDR3 in DNA: TGTGCCAGCAGTCCCTCGGGCAGGGAAAGTTCACCCCTCCACTTT.

This chain connects TRBV5-1 to TRBJ2-3; no definite D call. Germline CDR1 reads SGHRS; CDR2 reads YFSETQ. This CDR3 is 13 amino acids long. Deletions cut 4 bases from V and 4 bases from J, with 10 bases between. CDR3 sequence: CASSAVAPDTQYF. CDR3 nucleotide sequence: TGCGCCAGCAGCGCCGTAGCCCCAGATACGCAGTATTTT. Full variable domain (remainder filled in from reference TRBV5-1 and TRBJ2-3): KAGVTQTPRYLIKTRGQQVTLSCSPISGHRSVSWYQQTPGQGLQFLFEYFSETQRNKGNFPGRFSGRQFSNSRSEMNVSTLELGDSALYLCASSAVAPDTQYFGPGTRLTVL.

The chain carries TRBV13 and TRBJ2-7; perhaps TRBD2 as D (5 bases). Germline assignment: CDR1 PRHDT and CDR2 FYEKMQ (reference sequence). The CDR3 extends over 17 amino acids. Deletions cut 0 bases from V and 4 bases from J, with 19 bases between. The CDR3 bases are TGTGCCAGCAGCTTAGGCCTTGGCGGGTCATCTAGGTACGAGCAGTACGTC. This codes for CASSLGLGGSSRYEQYV.

This chain connects TRBV27 to TRBJ1-6; D remains unclear. The V gene lost 4 bases and the J gene lost 5 bases, with 15 bases spanning the gap. The CDR3 length is 16 residues. Per germline, CDR1 MNHEY and CDR2 SMNVEV (reference sequence). CDR3 protein: CASSYENGLNNSPLHF. CDR3 bases: TGTGCCAGCAGTTATGAGAATGGGCTGAATAATTCACCCCTCCACTTT.

The chain employs TRBV4-1 and TRBJ2-2; D unclear. Trimming shortened V by 1 base and J by 6 bases, and 9 bases separated the two germline ends. The CDR3 spans 14 residues. From germline, CDR1 is MGHRA and CDR2 YSYEKL. CDR3 sequence (DNA): TGCGCCAGCAGCCAAGGGTGGAGATCCGGGGAGCTGTTTTTT. The encoded protein is CASSQGWRSGELFF.

This clone was detected a few times. Other nucleotide sequences from this sample produce the same CDR3. The rearrangement uses TRBV6-5 and TRBJ1-2, with D perhaps matching TRBD1 (6 bases). Trimming removed 6 bases from V and 4 bases from J, with 12 bases in between. Per germline, CDR1 MNHEY and CDR2 SVGAGI. The CDR3 covers 13 residues. The CDR3 reads CASRLQGTYGYTF. CDR3 DNA: TGTGCCAGCAGGTTACAGGGCACCTATGGCTACACCTTC.

V is TRBV19 and J is TRBJ2-5; 11 bases match TRBD1. The CDR3 is 15 residues long. Trimming at V came to 4 bases and at J to 2 bases, leaving 3 bases not matched to a gene. In germline, CDR1 is LNHDA, CDR2 SQIVND (reference sequence). CDR3 residues: CASSNWDRGQETQYF. CDR3 bases: TGTGCCAGTAGTAACTGGGACAGGGGGCAAGAGACCCAGTACTTC.

This clone was picked up one time. J is TRBJ1-1 and V is TRBV6-1, with 10 bases that match TRBD1. After removal of 6 bases from V and 5 bases from J, the junction contained 9 bases not matched to a gene. Germline V lookup: CDR1 MNHNS, CDR2 SASEGT. The CDR3 consists of 15 residues. CDR3 bases: TGTGCCAGCAGCCGACAGGGGGCCCTCGGAACTGAAGCTTTCTTT. It yields the protein CASSRQGALGTEAFF.